A single sample is the source of the 26 T cell receptor beta chains below, sequenced in a study of T cell responses to AZD1222 COVID-19 vaccine. The assay was immunoSEQ multiplex PCR, and TCRdb's table has in-frame clones only and misses some. The sample includes around 210,000 clones, 94% seen only once; the top ten take approximately 1.5%. The sequencing used peripheral blood, collected 28 days after the second dose of the MenACWY control vaccine. The receptor set was obtained from an adult who received the MenACWY meningococcal vaccine as a control.

The rearrangement links TRBV9 to TRBJ1-6, with D tentatively TRBD1 (6 bases). Between the trimmed V and J ends, which lost 4 bases and 4 bases, there was a span of 15 bases. This CDR3 comprises 16 residues. CDR1 is SGDLS and CDR2 is YYNGEE in the germline V gene. Here the CDR3 reads CASSRGGGNYNSPLHF. CDR3 DNA sequence: TGTGCCAGCAGCAGAGGGGGGGGGAATTATAATTCACCCCTCCACTTT.

The rearrangement uses TRBV11-2 and TRBJ1-3; TRBD1 matches 7 bases. The CDR3 loop spans 15 amino acids. Germline trimming cut 5 bases from V and 0 bases from J; bases unmatched to any gene: 4. The germline CDR1 and CDR2 sequences are SGHAT and FQNNGV. CDR3 in DNA: TGTGCCAGCAGCCAGGGGGGGGACTCTGGAAACACCATATATTTT. Its translation is CASSQGGDSGNTIYF.

This clone was seen once. The chain uses TRBV12-3 or TRBV12-4 and TRBJ2-2; D uncertain. The CDR3 covers 13 residues. Trimming took off 3 bases at V and 7 bases at J, with 9 bases between the two ends. CDR3 coding DNA: TGTGCCAGCAGTTTCTTTACAGACGGGGAGCTGTTTTTT. Amino acid sequence: CASSFFTDGELFF.

The gene calls are TRBV11-3 and TRBJ2-3; D ambiguous. Trimming removed 4 bases from V and 2 bases from J, with 7 bases in between. The CDR3 spans 13 residues. CDR1 and CDR2 (germline): SGHNT, YENEEA. CDR3 amino acids: CASSSTDTDTQYF. The CDR3 nucleotides read TGTGCCAGCAGCTCGACTGACACAGATACGCAGTATTTT.

CDR3 amino acids: CASSSATGTYEQYF. The DNA of the CDR3 is TGTGCCAGCAGCTCTGCGACAGGGACCTACGAGCAGTACTTC. This chain joins TRBV7-9 and TRBJ2-7; TRBD1 matches 7 bases. Germline V CDR1 and CDR2: SEHNR, FQNEAQ (reference sequence). Trimming removed 4 bases from V and 2 bases from J; junction bases left unmatched: 5. The CDR3 runs 14 residues.

The chain couples TRBV7-2 to TRBJ1-3, with D perhaps matching TRBD1 (6 bases). This CDR3 is built from 17 residues. V lost 4 bases and J lost 9, with 25 bases in between. Germline CDR1 is SGHTA and CDR2 is FQGNSA. The CDR3 here is CASSSIGQSLPRGTIYF. CDR3 in DNA: TGTGCCAGCAGCTCAATCGGACAGTCCCTGCCTAGGGGCACCATATATTTT.

This chain links TRBV6-1 with TRBJ2-5; D could derive from TRBD1 or TRBD2 (5 bases each). Trimming took 3 bases from V and 5 from J, leaving 19 bases between them. The germline V gene has CDR1 MNHNS and CDR2 SASEGT. The CDR3 extends over 16 amino acids. This CDR3 is CASSDSRGPSRETQYF. The CDR3 coding sequence is TGTGCCAGCAGTGACAGCCGGGGCCCAAGCAGGGAGACCCAGTACTTC.

This clone appeared a single time. The gene calls are TRBV6-2 or TRBV6-3 and TRBJ1-1, with 12 bases fitting TRBD1. This CDR3 is 18 amino acids long. With 2 bases clipped from V and 0 bases from J, the junction kept 7 bases outside the gene matches. CDR1 is MNHEY and CDR2 is SVGEGT in the germline V gene. The CDR3 sequence is CASSYLRGTGGLNTEAFF. In DNA form, the CDR3 reads TGTGCCAGCAGTTACCTACGGGGGACAGGGGGCTTGAACACTGAAGCTTTCTTT.

This chain uses TRBV3-1 (or the pseudogene TRBV3-2) with TRBJ1-1; D remains unclear. Per the germline V gene, CDR1 is LGHDT and CDR2 is YNNKEL (reference sequence). The CDR3 spans 12 residues. V was clipped by 2 bases and J by 4 bases, with 5 bases between them. This CDR3 reads CASSQSSTEAFF. The CDR3 DNA is TGTGCCAGCAGCCAATCCTCCACTGAAGCTTTCTTT.

The rearrangement joins TRBV28 to TRBJ1-2; possibly TRBD1 for D (6 bases). V was shortened by 2 bases and J by 6 bases, with 13 bases between the two germline ends. The CDR3 runs to 14 residues. Germline CDR1 and CDR2: MDHEN and SYDVKM. DNA of the CDR3: TGTGCCAGCAGTTTAGCAGGGGTTCTCCATGGCTACACCTTC. Translation gives CASSLAGVLHGYTF.

The chain carries TRBV29-1 and TRBJ1-5, with D perhaps TRBD1 (5 bases). The CDR3 totals 15 residues. Trimming stripped 5 bases from V and 7 bases from J, with 21 bases between. Germline assignment: CDR1 SQVTM and CDR2 ANQGSEA. CDR3 sequence reads: CSVTPGPGVGQPQHF. The CDR3 nucleotides are TGCAGCGTTACACCGGGACCGGGGGTTGGACAGCCCCAGCATTTT.

V gene TRBV6-5 combines with J gene TRBJ1-2; 8 nucleotides line up with TRBD1. Germline V CDR1 and CDR2: MNHEY, SVGAGI. The CDR3 extends over 15 amino acids. Unmatched junction bases numbered 7, after V lost 3 bases and J lost 4 bases. CDR3 protein: CASSYSGTGSYGYTF. The CDR3 coding sequence is TGTGCCAGCAGTTATTCCGGGACAGGAAGCTATGGCTACACCTTC.

V usage is TRBV12-2 and J usage is TRBJ2-7. TRBV12-2 is a listed pseudogene. The CDR3 covers 17 residues. The CDR3, as DNA: TGTGCAAGTCGCTTAGGAGGGCACCCAGGGAGCAGGTACGAGCAGTACTTC. Translation gives CASRLGGHPGSRYEQYF.

This clone was detected only a few times. The chain combines TRBV24-1 with TRBJ1-1; 8 bases line up with TRBD1. CDR3 length: 13 residues. V trimming: 4 bases; J trimming: 7 bases; junction bases outside the gene matches: 4. CDR1 and CDR2 (germline): KGHDR, SFDVKD. In DNA form, the CDR3 reads TGTGCCACCAGTGAAGATGACAGGGGTGAAGCTTTCTTT. It yields the protein CATSEDDRGEAFF.

V is TRBV20-1 and J is TRBJ1-1; the match to TRBD1 covers 7 bases. Germline CDR1 is DFQATT and CDR2 is SNEGSKA (reference sequence). The CDR3 runs 12 residues. Trimming at V came to 3 bases and at J to 6 bases, leaving 4 bases not matched to a gene. CDR3: CSASSGGAEAFF. As DNA, the CDR3 is TGCAGTGCTAGTTCAGGGGGAGCTGAAGCTTTCTTT.

V gene TRBV27 combines with J gene TRBJ1-4, with TRBD1 as a possible D gene (5 bases). The CDR3 loop spans 14 amino acids. Between the trimmed V and J ends, which lost 3 bases and 5 bases, there was a span of 10 bases. Germline loops: CDR1 MNHEY, CDR2 SMNVEV (reference sequence). The CDR3 loop reads CASSFGRQNEKLFF. DNA for the CDR3: TGTGCCAGCAGTTTTGGGAGACAGAATGAAAAACTGTTTTTT. Complete variable domain (other parts from reference TRBV27 and TRBJ1-4): EAQVTQNPRYLITVTGKKLTVTCSQNMNHEYMSWYRQDPGLGLRQIYYSMNVEVTDKGDVPEGYKVSRKEKRNFPLILESPSPNQTSLYFCASSFGRQNEKLFFGSGTQLSVL.

This clone showed up just a few times. The chain has TRBV28 and TRBJ1-4, with D hard to call. CDR3 length: 12 residues. CDR1 MDHEN and CDR2 SYDVKM come from the germline V gene. V was cut by 4 bases and J by 9 bases, with 9 bases left in between. The CDR3 here is CASSSLAQKLFF. The CDR3 DNA is TGTGCCAGCAGTTCCCTAGCACAAAAACTGTTTTTT. The variable domain in full, completed from reference TRBV28 and TRBJ1-4, reads DVKVTQSSRYLVKRTGEKVFLECVQDMDHENMFWYRQDPGLGLRLIYFSYDVKMKEKGDIPEGYSVSREKKERFSLILESASTNQTSMYLCASSSLAQKLFFGSGTQLSVL.

V gene TRBV20-1 combines with J gene TRBJ2-1; perhaps TRBD2 as D (6 bases). The CDR3 runs to 16 residues. The V end was cut by 3 bases, the J end by 0 bases, with 15 bases between. CDR1 is DFQATT and CDR2 is SNEGSKA in the germline V gene (reference sequence). The CDR3 loop is CSASFSHGSSYNEQFF. CDR3 coding DNA: TGCAGTGCTAGTTTCAGTCACGGGAGCTCCTACAATGAGCAGTTCTTC.

There are a few counts of this clone. The chain joins TRBV28 to TRBJ2-1; 7 bases fit TRBD2. The CDR3 has 16 amino acids. The germline V gene encodes CDR1 MDHEN and CDR2 SYDVKM. V dropped 8 bases and J dropped 5; count of bases not matched to a gene: 15. CDR3 in amino acids: CASRHHTSEGNNEQFF. CDR3 nucleotides: TGTGCCAGCCGACACCATACTAGCGAGGGGAACAATGAGCAGTTCTTC.

The rearrangement joins TRBV18 to TRBJ1-1; 11 bases fit TRBD1. Looked up from germline, CDR1 is KGHSH and CDR2 is LQKENI. The CDR3 totals 15 residues. V dropped 6 bases and J dropped 6; count of bases not matched to a gene: 9. In DNA form, the CDR3 reads TGTGCCAGCTCCCGCGGGACAGGGGGATTGGCTGAAGCTTTCTTT. It translates to CASSRGTGGLAEAFF.

The rearrangement links TRBV18 to TRBJ1-5; D remains unclear. CDR3 length: 18 amino acids. CDR1 is KGHSH and CDR2 is LQKENI in the germline V gene. Trimming cost V 3 bases and J 0 bases, with 18 bases left between them. The CDR3, as DNA: TGTGCCAGCTCACCGGTAGCTAGAGCGGTTGATAGCAATCAGCCCCAGCATTTT. It yields the protein CASSPVARAVDSNQPQHF.

CDR3 in amino acids: CASSRQGRETQYF. For the CDR3, the DNA is TGTGCCAGCTCACGGCAGGGGAGGGAGACCCAGTACTTC. V usage is TRBV18 and J usage is TRBJ2-5; the D call may be TRBD1 or TRBD2 (6 bases each). Germline V CDR1 and CDR2: KGHSH, LQKENI. There are 13 residues in the CDR3. V shed 4 bases and J shed 5 bases, with 11 bases lying between them.

The chain has TRBV27 and TRBJ2-1; 9 positions match TRBD2. V shed 2 bases, J shed 5 bases, and the junction held 13 bases outside the gene matches. Germline CDR1 reads MNHEY; CDR2 reads SMNVEV (reference sequence). The CDR3 is 18 residues long. This chain's CDR3 is CASSLGPLSGRLNNEQFF. The CDR3 nucleotides are TGTGCCAGCAGTTTAGGCCCCTTAAGCGGGAGGCTTAACAATGAGCAGTTCTTC.

The chain couples TRBV9 to TRBJ2-3; D unresolved. The CDR3 contains 15 residues. Trimming took off 0 bases at V and 0 bases at J, with 8 bases between the two ends. Germline lookup yields CDR1 SGDLS and CDR2 YYNGEE. The DNA for the CDR3 is TGTGCCAGCAGCGTAGATTGGCGGAGCACAGATACGCAGTATTTT. It translates to CASSVDWRSTDTQYF.

The J gene is TRBJ2-1, the V gene TRBV27, with D hard to call. The CDR3 contains 11 residues. Trimming removed 6 bases at V and 3 bases at J, with 3 bases between. Per germline, CDR1 MNHEY and CDR2 SMNVEV (reference sequence). The CDR3 sequence: CASSLYNEQFF. The CDR3 region has the DNA TGTGCCAGCAGCCTCTACAATGAGCAGTTCTTC.

The J gene is TRBJ2-5, the V gene TRBV27; unclear D gene. CDR1 MNHEY and CDR2 SMNVEV come from the germline V gene (reference sequence). Trimming left V 5 bases short and J 8 bases short, with 12 bases between. The CDR3 contains 12 residues. The CDR3 loop reads CASSPNLVTQYF. The CDR3 DNA sequence: TGTGCCAGCAGTCCAAACCTGGTAACCCAGTACTTC.